This T cell receptor beta chain originates from a study of blood T cells in healthy people across ages (dated by TCRdb to between 2015 and 2016). For the study in its entirety: In model experiments, template switching captured about one uniquely barcoded TCR beta cDNA molecule for every two T cells. Age-related changes in TCR beta repertoire diversity were measured in the study by deep sequencing normalized with unique cDNA molecular identifiers. Donors were grouped into four age groups: young (average 16 years), middle-aged (roughly 38), aged (62) and long-lived (around 80). Donors of different ages were randomly distributed across sequencing lanes to avoid experimental bias. For two donors (one aged 18 to 29 and one aged 80 or older), the study analyzed two additional independent replicas of 1 million unique cDNA reads from the same blood draw.

The CDR3 has 13 amino acids, counting the end cysteine and phenylalanine. The CDR3 DNA has 39 bases and is translated from base 1. The germline V gene encodes CDR1 LGHNA and CDR2 YSLEER. Trimming removed 4 bases from V and 3 bases from J, leaving 10 bases between the germline ends. Points on this clonotype: The antigen this receptor binds is unknown. This may be a read error, as it is one base from a much larger clone.

Library generation was performed with 5' RACE. Sequencing relied on an Illumina HiSeq 2500. A second roughly 7 to 11 cycle PCR used a sample-barcoded 5' primer and a J-beta primer mix. Each TCR beta cDNA molecule received a unique molecular identifier from a template-switch 5' adaptor carrying 12 random nucleotides. Each sample yielded at least 3 million CDR3-containing paired-end reads. The Mint cDNA synthesis kit, primed by a TRBC-specific oligonucleotide, was used to synthesize first-strand cDNA from all RNA. Following uracil-DNA glycosylase treatment, a first 18-cycle PCR with universal primers M1SS and BC2_uni_R was performed on all cDNA. As for how the authors treated the data: For normalization, 1 million high-quality reads were randomly selected from each sample, with every read carrying a distinct molecular identifier. Instead of being binned into consensus sequences, reads with shared molecular identifiers were discarded. MiTCR, with a Q25 quality threshold and the strictest error-elimination algorithm, was used for CDR3 identification, clonotype clustering and error correction. A nonparametric unseen species model with Euler transformation was used to estimate lower-bound total TCR beta diversity. TCRdb applied fastp at Q25 and MiXCR to the public reads, then kept only in-frame beta chains. Merged by CDR3 protein, the rows form single entries marked with the most common genes and DNA. TCRdb, not the original authors, processed these V and J calls. This sample gives 600,000 to 850,000 distinct CDR3 sequences in total; approximately 39% of them show up just once. The ten largest make up under 25% of the sample.

Summary of the overall study and its limitations: As age increased, observed TCR beta diversity per million T cells dropped in a roughly linear way, and a significant reduction was already evident by age 40. The long-lived group showed more naive CD4+ T cells, fewer expanded clones and increased TCR diversity than the aged group, suggesting age selection. Estimates of total diversity from one million sequenced T cells were regarded as lower bounds and underestimates. Bulk unsorted PBMC profiling prevented conclusive comparison of naive and antigen-experienced compartments. Donor CMV infection status was unknown, potentially confounding age-related changes in expanded clonotypes. A strong correlation was found between observed TCR beta diversity and the percentage of naive T cells measured by flow cytometry.

The 35 to 40 donors, aged about 6 to 90 years, were systemically healthy Caucasian individuals from Russia. Roughly 11 milliliters of peripheral blood were drawn from each donor into EDTA-treated Vacutainer tubes. Ficoll-Paque density-gradient centrifugation was used to isolate PBMCs, with at least 6.5 million obtained per sample. Total RNA was extracted from PBMCs with Trizol reagent, with at least 6 micrograms obtained per sample. The percentages of naive CD45RAhigh/CD27high T cells were determined by flow cytometry on a PBMC aliquot from every donor. The specimen was blood. The source is a woman aged 60-75 years in good health. Recombination linked TRBV4-3 to TRBJ2-7; no D segment can be confidently identified. The encoded CDR3 is CASSPPKGYEQYF. In nucleotides, the sequence is TGCGCCAGCAGCCCCCCCAAAGGCTACGAGCAGTACTTC.